This is a list of T cell receptor beta chains from one sample in a study of shared clonotypes between healthy human individuals. Sequencing was performed with immunoSEQ multiplex PCR; in TCRdb, only in-frame clones are kept and a portion is missing. Among about 490,000 clones listed, around 80% were seen once. Sequences were obtained from PBMCs. The receptor set was obtained from a woman between 40 and 55 years old in good health. Some clones in this sample may be carry-over from other donors' samples. Both conserved end residues are part of each CDR3. Fields, in order: CDR3 length, D gene, V gene, J gene, clone size, CDR3 protein, CDR3 DNA. A D gene is named only where the DNA matches it firmly. Where a row states a size, it is once, few, many or the class of an expanded clone; other rows omit it.

>15|NA|TRBV18|TRBJ2-7|once
CASSPLVTSSYEQYF
TGTGCCAGCTCACCTCTGGTGACAAGCTCCTACGAGCAGTACTTC
>16|NA|TRBV21-1|TRBJ2-7|NA
CASSKLLGPYVYEQYF
TGTGCCAGCAGCAAACTTCTGGGCCCTTACGTATACGAGCAGTACTTC
>13|NA|TRBV28|TRBJ1-5|NA
CASSSDSNQPQHF
TGTGCCAGCAGTTCGGACAGCAATCAGCCCCAGCATTTT
>15|TRBD1|TRBV30|TRBJ2-7|once
CAWTGQGFSIYEQYF
TGTGCCTGGACAGGACAGGGGTTTTCAATCTACGAGCAGTACTTC
>14|NA|TRBV10-3|TRBJ2-5|NA
CAISDPTRGETQYF
TGTGCCATCAGTGACCCGACTAGGGGGGAGACCCAGTACTTC
>14|NA|TRBV5-1|TRBJ2-5|NA
CASSLGFHGETQYF
TGCGCCAGCAGCTTGGGCTTCCACGGGGAGACCCAGTACTTC
>17|NA|TRBV28|TRBJ2-2|few
CASSLSGGGPNTGELFF
TGTGCCAGCAGTCTCTCCGGGGGCGGCCCGAACACCGGGGAGCTGTTTTTT
>15|NA|TRBV10-3|TRBJ1-2|NA
CATHERDTLNYGYTF
TGTGCCACACATGAGAGGGACACTCTTAACTATGGCTACACCTTC
>14|NA|TRBV9|TRBJ2-7|once
CASSAFSGNYEQYF
TGTGCCAGCAGCGCCTTTAGCGGAAACTACGAGCAGTACTTC
>15|NA|TRBV15|TRBJ1-5|NA
CATSRGGRLGQPQHF
TGTGCCACCAGCAGAGGAGGCCGGTTGGGTCAGCCCCAGCATTTT
>14|NA|TRBV5-8|TRBJ1-1|few
CASSLGQSNTEAFF
TGTGCCAGCAGCTTGGGACAGTCGAACACTGAAGCTTTCTTT
>14|TRBD1|TRBV30|TRBJ1-4|NA
CAWCPGTGGEKLFF
TGTGCCTGGTGCCCCGGGACAGGGGGCGAAAAACTGTTTTTT
>15|TRBD1|TRBV10-3|TRBJ2-7|NA
CAISIGTATSYEQYF
TGTGCCATCAGTATCGGGACAGCTACTTCCTACGAGCAGTACTTC
>15|NA|TRBV6-6|TRBJ2-5|NA
CASSLPRQFPETQYF
TGTGCCAGCAGCCTTCCCCGACAGTTCCCCGAGACCCAGTACTTC
>11|NA|TRBV5-4|TRBJ2-1|NA
CASSLIDEQFF
TGTGCCAGCAGCTTGATAGATGAGCAGTTCTTC
>14|TRBD1|TRBV7-2|TRBJ2-5|NA
CASSSRQGSETQYF
TGTGCCAGCAGCTCCCGACAGGGTTCAGAGACCCAGTACTTC
>15|TRBD2|TRBV18|TRBJ2-5|NA
CASSPPRGSAETQYF
TGTGCCAGCTCACCACCGCGGGGGTCGGCAGAGACCCAGTACTTC
>13|NA|TRBV9|TRBJ2-5|NA
CASSWDSLGTQYF
TGTGCCAGCAGCTGGGATAGCTTGGGGACCCAGTACTTC
>15|NA|TRBV19|TRBJ2-7|NA
CASSFLRYSPYEQYF
TGTGCCAGCAGTTTCCTCCGCTACTCACCCTACGAGCAGTACTTC
>12|NA|TRBV6-5|TRBJ2-7|NA
CASRGGVYEQYF
TGTGCCAGCAGGGGGGGCGTCTACGAGCAGTACTTC
>16|NA|TRBV7-2|TRBJ2-1|NA
CASSPSESSSYNEQFF
TGTGCCAGCAGCCCATCCGAATCGAGCTCCTACAATGAGCAGTTCTTC
>14|NA|TRBV18|TRBJ2-3|few
CASSPSETRDTQYF
TGTGCCAGCTCACCATCCGAAACAAGGGATACGCAGTATTTT
>15|NA|TRBV2|TRBJ2-7|few
CASSEGGRSPYEQYF
TGTGCCAGCAGTGAAGGGGGGAGGAGCCCATACGAGCAGTACTTC
>17|TRBD1|TRBV28|TRBJ2-5|NA
CASSLSQGQALQETQYF
TGTGCCAGCAGTTTATCCCAGGGACAGGCCCTCCAAGAGACCCAGTACTTC
>13|TRBD2|TRBV19|TRBJ2-1|NA
CASSIRTRAEQFF
TGTGCCAGTAGTATCCGGACTAGAGCTGAGCAGTTCTTC
>14|NA|TRBV14|TRBJ1-1|many
CASSQVSWNTEAFF
TGTGCCAGCAGCCAAGTCTCGTGGAACACTGAAGCTTTCTTT
>19|TRBD2|TRBV7-9|TRBJ2-3|NA
CASSRGLAEFQSPTDTQYF
TGTGCCAGCAGCCGGGGACTAGCGGAGTTTCAATCCCCCACAGATACGCAGTATTTT
>14|NA|TRBV6-5|TRBJ1-2|NA
CASSYGQGNYGYTF
TGTGCCAGCAGTTACGGGCAGGGGAACTATGGCTACACCTTC
>14|NA|TRBV5-1|TRBJ1-1|NA
CASSLDSYGTEAFF
TGCGCCAGCAGTTTGGACAGCTACGGGACTGAAGCTTTCTTT
>16|NA|TRBV4-1|TRBJ1-2|NA
CASSQDLGPSEYGYTF
TGCGCCAGCAGCCAAGATTTGGGACCCTCAGAATATGGCTACACCTTC
>15|NA|TRBV6-1|TRBJ1-5|once
CASSSGNVRNQPQHF
TGTGCCAGCAGTTCAGGGAACGTTCGGAATCAGCCCCAGCATTTT
>12|TRBD1|TRBV18|TRBJ1-1|NA
CASSPGQAEAFF
TGTGCCAGCTCGCCCGGACAGGCTGAAGCTTTCTTT
>14|NA|TRBV7-7|TRBJ2-1|NA
CASSLGGQTNEQFF
TGTGCTAGCAGCTTAGGGGGTCAGACCAATGAGCAGTTCTTC
>16|TRBD1|TRBV10-3|TRBJ1-4|NA
CAISAGQGTPNEKLFF
TGTGCCATCAGTGCAGGACAGGGGACTCCTAATGAAAAACTGTTTTTT
>11|NA|TRBV19|TRBJ2-5|NA
CASSIEETQYF
TGTGCCAGTAGTATCGAAGAGACCCAGTACTTC
>15|TRBD1|TRBV27|TRBJ1-4|few
CASSLGGQANEKLFF
TGTGCCAGCAGTTTAGGAGGACAGGCTAATGAAAAACTGTTTTTT
>15|NA|TRBV7-2|TRBJ2-1|NA
CASSSPGLTYNEQFF
TGTGCCAGCAGCTCCCCGGGACTGACCTACAATGAGCAGTTCTTC
>13|NA|TRBV19|TRBJ1-4|NA
CASRRGTNEKLFF
TGTGCCAGTAGGAGGGGAACTAATGAAAAACTGTTTTTT
>18|NA|TRBV10-3|TRBJ2-5|NA
CAIRGGTSRDRLGETQYF
TGTGCCATCAGGGGCGGGACTTCCCGGGATAGGCTAGGAGAGACCCAGTACTTC
>15|NA|TRBV6-5|TRBJ1-5|NA
CASSLIPGFNQPQHF
TGTGCCAGCAGCCTTATACCGGGATTCAATCAGCCCCAGCATTTT
>14|TRBD1|TRBV15|TRBJ1-2|NA
CATSRSRTGEGYTF
TGTGCCACCAGCAGATCTAGGACAGGGGAAGGCTACACCTTC
>14|TRBD2|TRBV18|TRBJ2-1|once
CASSSSGPPNEQFF
TGTGCCAGCTCATCTAGCGGGCCTCCCAATGAGCAGTTCTTC
>14|NA|TRBV28|TRBJ1-1|NA
CASSLGGVVGEAFF
TGTGCCAGCAGTTTAGGCGGCGTTGTAGGAGAAGCTTTCTTT
>14|NA|TRBV19|TRBJ1-4|NA
CASSMITTNEKLFF
TGTGCCAGTAGTATGATCACAACTAATGAAAAACTGTTTTTT
>12|NA|TRBV27|TRBJ2-5|NA
CASSRGGRTQYF
TGTGCCAGCAGCAGGGGCGGGCGGACCCAGTACTTC
>17|NA|TRBV4-1|TRBJ2-7|NA
CASSQTTRGLGAYEQYF
TGCGCCAGCAGCCAGACGACCCGGGGCCTTGGGGCATACGAGCAGTACTTC
>13|NA|TRBV27|TRBJ1-3|NA
CPGGVRSRDTIYF
TGTCCAGGTGGAGTGCGCAGCAGGGACACCATATATTTT
>14|NA|TRBV7-9|TRBJ2-7|NA
CASSLTSEGYEQYF
TGTGCCAGCAGCTTAACATCGGAAGGCTACGAGCAGTACTTC
>13|NA|TRBV15|TRBJ2-7|NA
CATSTRLGGEQYF
TGTGCCACCAGCACCAGACTAGGCGGCGAGCAGTACTTC
>16|NA|TRBV6-5|TRBJ1-1|NA
CASSYSRAILNTEAFF
TGTGCCAGCAGTTACTCGAGGGCCATCCTGAACACTGAAGCTTTCTTT
>14|TRBD1|TRBV28|TRBJ1-2|NA
CASLPPGGASGYTF
TGTGCCAGCTTACCTCCAGGGGGCGCCTCTGGCTACACCTTC
>19|NA|TRBV7-9|TRBJ1-4|few
CASSLFRGFSLQANEKLFF
TGTGCCAGCAGCTTATTCCGGGGATTCTCCTTGCAGGCTAATGAAAAACTGTTTTTT
>15|NA|TRBV11-2|TRBJ2-3|NA
CASSLLVAAPDTQYF
TGTGCCAGCAGCCTACTAGTAGCCGCTCCAGATACGCAGTATTTT
>15|NA|TRBV6-5|TRBJ2-2|NA
CASPSRESNTGELFF
TGTGCCAGCCCCTCCAGGGAGTCGAACACCGGGGAGCTGTTTTTT
>15|NA|TRBV7-9|TRBJ1-1|NA
CASSLQGSGGTEAFF
TGTGCCAGCAGCTTACAGGGTTCGGGGGGCACTGAAGCTTTCTTT